These T cell receptor beta chains were read from a single sample in a study of blood T cell repertoires in COVID-19. Using immunoSEQ multiplex PCR, the repertoire was profiled, and TCRdb retains in-frame clones only, with some absent. Of 350,000 to 500,000 clones in the sample, around nine tenths were seen once. The material sequenced was PBMCs or T cells enriched from blood (not recorded which). These TCRs come from a woman under 30 who had been exposed to COVID-19. Both conserved end residues are part of each CDR3. A D gene is named only where the DNA matches it firmly. The size field is filled for only some rows; it gives once, few, many or a size class.

D gene | clone size | J gene | V gene | CDR3 protein | CDR3 DNA
- | - | TRBJ1-3 | TRBV6-5 | CASNPGTGNTIYF | TGTGCCAGCAATCCGGGGACTGGAAACACCATATATTTT
TRBD1 | - | TRBJ1-4 | TRBV28 | CASSPPGGSNEKLFF | TGTGCCAGCAGTCCCCCAGGGGGAAGTAATGAAAAACTGTTTTTT
- | - | TRBJ1-1 | TRBV4-2 | CASSHTQGGTEAFF | TGTGCCAGCAGCCACACCCAAGGGGGCACTGAAGCTTTCTTT
- | - | TRBJ2-1 | TRBV27 | CASSWAGPNEQFF | TGTGCCAGCAGCTGGGCAGGGCCCAATGAGCAGTTCTTC
TRBD2 | - | TRBJ2-1 | TRBV4-1 | CASSQDGGGADEQFF | TGCGCCAGCAGCCAAGACGGCGGGGGGGCCGATGAGCAGTTCTTC
TRBD1 | - | TRBJ2-7 | TRBV7-9 | CASSSPGQGTYEQYF | TGTGCCAGCAGCTCCCCGGGACAGGGGACCTACGAGCAGTACTTC
- | - | TRBJ1-5 | TRBV30 | CAWSPGTDQPQHF | TGTGCCTGGAGTCCGGGGACTGATCAGCCCCAGCATTTT
- | - | TRBJ1-6 | TRBV12-3/TRBV12-4 | CASSLQENSPLHF | TGTGCCAGCAGTTTACAGGAAAATTCACCCCTCCACTTT
TRBD1 | - | TRBJ1-2 | TRBV3-1/TRBV3-2 | CASSLLDRGPYGYTF | TGTGCCAGCAGCCTCTTGGACAGGGGGCCCTATGGCTACACCTTC
- | once | TRBJ2-1 | TRBV18 | CASSPPSGTSTNEQFF | TGTGCCAGCTCACCACCGTCGGGGACTTCGACCAATGAGCAGTTCTTC
TRBD1 | few | TRBJ2-1 | TRBV4-2 | CASSQDLGDRMLEQFF | TGTGCCAGCAGCCAAGATCTAGGGGACAGGATGTTGGAGCAGTTCTTC
- | once | TRBJ1-2 | TRBV7-2 | CASSLGGNYGYTF | TGTGCCAGCAGCTTAGGCGGAAACTATGGCTACACCTTC
TRBD1 | - | TRBJ1-1 | TRBV15 | CATSSSDRGNTEAFF | TGTGCCACCAGCAGCTCCGACAGGGGGAACACTGAAGCTTTCTTT
- | few | TRBJ1-4 | TRBV7-8 | CASSFRQGFNEKLFF | TGTGCCAGCAGCTTTCGGCAGGGCTTTAATGAAAAACTGTTTTTT
TRBD1 | - | TRBJ1-2 | TRBV18 | CASSPQRTGLNYGYTF | TGTGCCAGCTCACCTCAAAGGACAGGCCTTAACTATGGCTACACCTTC
- | - | TRBJ2-3 | TRBV24-1 | CATSHIHTDTQYF | TGTGCCACCAGTCACATACACACAGATACGCAGTATTTT
TRBD2 | once | TRBJ2-7 | TRBV7-2 | CASSLTSGGYSYEQYF | TGTGCCAGCAGCCTAACTAGCGGGGGGTACTCCTACGAGCAGTACTTC
TRBD1 | - | TRBJ1-1 | TRBV18 | CASSPLTGDTEAFF | TGTGCCAGCTCACCATTGACAGGGGACACTGAAGCTTTCTTT
TRBD1 | - | TRBJ1-2 | TRBV5-1 | CASSLADRLYGYTF | TGCGCCAGCAGCTTGGCGGACAGGCTCTATGGCTACACCTTC
- | - | TRBJ1-2 | TRBV2 | CASIQDSLYGYTF | TGTGCCAGCATCCAGGATTCACTCTATGGCTACACCTTC
- | once | TRBJ1-2 | TRBV30 | CAGWGGGYTF | TGTGCCGGATGGGGGGGAGGCTACACCTTC
- | once | TRBJ2-1 | TRBV29-1 | CSVPSTGLASYNEQFF | TGCAGCGTCCCCAGCACGGGGCTAGCGAGTTACAATGAGCAGTTCTTC
- | once | TRBJ2-7 | TRBV6-1 | CASRALLGQAYEQYF | TGTGCCAGCAGGGCCCTACTGGGACAAGCCTACGAGCAGTACTTC
TRBD1 | - | TRBJ1-6 | TRBV2 | CASSVEGAGGSPLHF | TGTGCCAGCTCCGTAGAGGGGGCAGGGGGTTCACCCCTCCACTTT
- | - | TRBJ1-4 | TRBV6-5 | CASSYSSATNEKLFF | TGTGCCAGCAGTTACTCCAGCGCCACTAATGAAAAACTGTTTTTT